These 17 T cell receptor beta chains originate from one sample sequenced in a study of low-dose radiotherapy and immunotherapy resistance in tumors. TRAV- and TRBV-specific primers, spanning alpha and beta chains, primed first-strand cDNA. With a V-primer adapter and a constant-region primer, TCRs were amplified for around 20 PCR cycles. Each CDR3 protein gets one entry after TCRdb re-called the reads with MiXCR. The data hold tens of thousands of distinct CDR3 sequences, with around a quarter observed a single time. Time point described: after trial treatment. This sample's treatment: LDRT plus nivolumab, ipilimumab, low-dose cyclophosphamide and aspirin (RACIN trial). This specimen was PBMCs, taken after low-dose radiotherapy plus immunotherapy. All receptors come from a male donor with prostate cancer.

This clonotype was counted many times. V usage is TRBV11-2 and J usage is TRBJ1-4, with D perhaps TRBD1 (6 bases). The ends were cut back, 5 bases at V and 2 bases at J, with 9 bases in the middle. Germline assignment: CDR1 SGHAT and CDR2 FQNNGV. This CDR3 has 14 amino acids. CDR3 loop: CASSGDRTNEKLFF. DNA for the CDR3: TGTGCCAGCAGCGGTGACAGGACTAATGAAAAACTGTTTTTT. Full variable domain (outside the CDR3, taken from reference TRBV11-2 and TRBJ1-4): EAGVAQSPRYKIIEKRQSVAFWCNPISGHATLYWYQQILGQGPKLLIQFQNNGVVDDSQLPKDRFSAERLKGVDSTLKIQPAKLEDSAVYLCASSGDRTNEKLFFGSGTQLSVL.

This clonotype showed up many times. The chain recombines TRBV3-1 with TRBJ2-3, with 8 bases aligning to TRBD2. The trim removed 5 bases at V and 2 bases at J, leaving 6 bases unmatched. Germline loops: CDR1 LGHDT, CDR2 YNNKEL (reference sequence). The CDR3 length is 15 residues. CDR3 region: CASSDTSGYTDTQYF. The CDR3 region has the DNA TGTGCCAGCAGCGACACTAGCGGATACACAGATACGCAGTATTTT.

This clonotype was counted at least ten times. The chain has TRBV6-6 and TRBJ2-7; D might be TRBD1 (5 bases). Germline CDR1 MNHNY, CDR2 SVGAGI (reference sequence). The CDR3 is 14 residues long. V dropped 2 bases and J dropped 0 bases, with 8 bases sitting between them. DNA of the CDR3: TGTGCCAGCAGTTACGCAGGGATCTCCTACGAGCAGTACTTC. It codes for CASSYAGISYEQYF.

V gene TRBV6-8 combines with J gene TRBJ2-5, with 7 bases that match TRBD1. CDR1 and CDR2 (germline): MNHGY, SAAAGT. The junction had 2 bases not matched to a gene; V was cut back by 0 bases and J by 4 bases. The CDR3 covers 14 residues. The CDR3 nucleotides read TGTGCCAGCAGTTACTCACAGGGGCCAGAGACCCAGTACTTC. It translates to CASSYSQGPETQYF.

This clonotype has a single count. This likely came from a read error, as a far larger clone is one base away. The chain couples TRBV5-1 to TRBJ2-1; 10 positions match TRBD1. Germline CDR1 SGHRS, CDR2 YFSETQ. This CDR3 has 18 residues. V was clipped by 2 bases and J by 10 bases; unmatched bases: 18. The DNA of the CDR3 is TGCGCCAGCAGCTTTGGGGACAGGGGAAACTTCGGTCGTCGCGAGCAGTTCTTC. It yields the protein CASSFGDRGNFGRREQFF. Based on the CDR3 plus reference TRBV5-1 and TRBJ2-1, the full variable domain is KAGVTQTPRYLIKTRGQQVTLSCSPISGHRSVSWYQQTPGQGLQFLFEYFSETQRNKGNFPGRFSGRQFSNSRSEMNVSTLELGDSALYLCASSFGDRGNFGRREQFFGPGTRLTVL.

V usage is TRBV3-1 and J usage is TRBJ2-2; D remains ambiguous. The CDR3 length is 13 residues. Trimming shortened V by 8 bases and J by 0 bases, and 7 bases separated the two germline ends. Germline CDR1 reads LGHDT; CDR2 reads YNNKEL (reference sequence). CDR3 region: CASAPANTGELFF. The CDR3 DNA is TGTGCCAGCGCCCCAGCGAACACCGGGGAGCTGTTTTTT.

J is TRBJ2-5 and V is TRBV7-8; TRBD2 is a possible D gene (7 bases). V dropped 1 base and J dropped 6 bases, with 15 bases sitting between them. CDR1 is SGHVS and CDR2 is FQNEAQ in the germline V gene. This CDR3 spans 15 amino acids. The CDR3 here is CASSLVGGGRQTQYF. The CDR3 DNA follows: TGTGCCAGCAGCTTAGTGGGGGGGGGGCGACAGACCCAGTACTTC.

This clonotype occurred many times. The genes are TRBV3-1 and TRBJ1-1; D is unclear. The CDR3 has 12 amino acids. The V gene lost 7 bases and the J gene lost 3 bases, with 9 bases spanning the gap. Germline V gene lookup returns CDR1 LGHDT and CDR2 YNNKEL (reference sequence). The CDR3 region is CASTQRDTEAFF. As DNA, the CDR3 is TGTGCCAGCACACAGAGGGACACTGAAGCTTTCTTT.

This clonotype has only one observation. A far larger clone is a single base away, which makes a read error likely. The conserved phenylalanine or tryptophan is not found at the CDR3 terminus, so this likely reflects a read error. The DNA is left out, because the CDR3 cannot be placed on it with certainty; the CDR3 is given as TCRdb lists it. This chain links TRBV1 with TRBJ2-7. TRBV1 is shown as a pseudogene. The CDR3 numbers 17 amino acids, ends counted. The CDR3 loop is CASSQGGSRTSSYEQYL.

This clonotype has just a few counts. The rearrangement uses TRBV5-1 and TRBJ2-3, with 14 nucleotides matching TRBD2. The J segment lost 6 bases and the V segment lost 4 bases, leaving 7 bases of the junction unmatched. Germline values: CDR1 SGHRS, CDR2 YFSETQ. The length of the CDR3 is 16 residues. CDR3 sequence reads: CASSPGTSGSSDTQYF. In DNA form, the CDR3 reads TGCGCCAGCAGCCCAGGGACTAGCGGGAGTTCTGATACGCAGTATTTT.

This clonotype was counted ten times or more. V gene TRBV12-3 or TRBV12-4 combines with J gene TRBJ1-6; no clear D. Trimming took 2 bases from V and 7 from J, leaving 9 bases between them. The CDR3 runs 14 residues. CDR3 in amino acids: CASSLMTGNSPLHF. The CDR3 DNA is TGTGCCAGCAGTTTAATGACGGGGAATTCACCCCTCCACTTT.

This clonotype was recorded many times. J is TRBJ1-4 and V is TRBV10-1; D is perhaps TRBD1 (6 bases). Germline CDR1 reads WNHNN; CDR2 reads SYGVQD (reference sequence). V dropped 4 bases and J dropped 4 bases, with 10 bases sitting between them. CDR3 length equals 14 residues. The CDR3 DNA is TGCGCCAGCAGTGGGGACAACGATAATGAAAAACTGTTTTTT. This codes for CASSGDNDNEKLFF.

The genes are TRBV27 and TRBJ1-4; 7 positions match TRBD1. The V and J ends lost 6 bases and 8 bases, in that order; junction bases with no gene match: 9. CDR1 and CDR2 (germline): MNHEY, SMNVEV (reference sequence). This CDR3 region has 14 residues. The CDR3 spells CASSLRQGREKLFF. CDR3 nucleotides: TGTGCCAGCAGCCTTAGACAGGGACGGGAAAAACTGTTTTTT.

Notes on this clonotype: A read error may be the cause here, since a much bigger clone is one base away. The genes are TRBV5-1 and TRBJ2-5; perhaps TRBD2 as D (6 bases). Germline V gives CDR1 SGHRS, CDR2 YFSETQ. The CDR3 is made up of 14 amino acids. V was clipped by 0 bases and J by 4 bases, with 10 bases between them. Written as DNA, the CDR3 is TGCGCCAGCAGCTTGGAGCGGAGGGCAGAGACCCAGTACTTC. As protein: CASSLERRAETQYF. Full variable domain (outside the CDR3, taken from reference TRBV5-1 and TRBJ2-5): KAGVTQTPRYLIKTRGQQVTLSCSPISGHRSVSWYQQTPGQGLQFLFEYFSETQRNKGNFPGRFSGRQFSNSRSEMNVSTLELGDSALYLCASSLERRAETQYFGPGTRLLVL.

The chain carries TRBV5-4 and TRBJ2-7, with 9 bases matching TRBD1. Trimming cost V 4 bases and J 6 bases; bases outside gene matches: 14. CDR3 length: 16 amino acids. Germline V lookup: CDR1 SGHNT, CDR2 YYREEE (reference sequence). The CDR3 here is CASSPAYRGLGSEQYF. Here the CDR3 DNA reads TGTGCCAGCAGCCCGGCGTACAGGGGGCTGGGCAGCGAGCAGTACTTC.

Many counts were recorded for this clonotype. The gene calls are TRBV3-1 and TRBJ2-7; D possibly corresponds to TRBD2 (5 bases). This CDR3 is 13 amino acids long. From germline, CDR1 is LGHDT and CDR2 YNNKEL (reference sequence). V was clipped by 5 bases and J by 6 bases, with 14 bases between them. CDR3 sequence (DNA): TGTGCCAGCAGCTTGGGGAAGGAGGCCGAGCAGTACTTC. This encodes CASSLGKEAEQYF.

The V call is TRBV18, the J call TRBJ2-1, with TRBD2 as a possible D gene (6 bases). The CDR3 spans 13 residues. CDR1 and CDR2 (germline): KGHSH, LQKENI. V was clipped by 1 base and J by 10 bases, with 11 bases between them. CDR3 sequence (DNA): TGTGCCAGCTCACCACTCGAAGGGAGGGAGCAGTTCTTC. Translating gives CASSPLEGREQFF.